These T cell receptor beta chains were read from a single sample in a study of CD8 T cells in ankylosing spondylitis. TCRdb re-called the 5' RACE reads through MiXCR, storing one row per CDR3 protein. The table records roughly 450,000 distinct CDR3 sequences, about 24% of them present only once. Input material: blood, either unsorted or a sorted T cell fraction (not recorded which). Receptor source: a male donor with ankylosing spondylitis. The CDR3 runs from the conserved cysteine through the conserved F or W. D genes are given only for firm matches. Size tells how often a clone was seen (once, few, many) or the class of an expanded clone, and some rows leave it out.

d_gene,v_gene,abundance,j_gene,CDR3aa,CDR3nt
.,TRBV7-6,.,TRBJ2-2,CASSLDGTGSIGELFF,TGTGCCAGCAGCTTAGATGGTACGGGCAGCATCGGGGAGCTGTTTTTT
TRBD2,TRBV20-1,.,TRBJ2-2,CSASDRWEGGELFF,TGCAGTGCTTCTGATAGGTGGGAGGGCGGGGAGCTGTTTTTT
TRBD1,TRBV14,few,TRBJ2-3,CASSPGQSVFSTDTQYF,TGTGCCAGCAGCCCGGGACAGTCCGTTTTTAGCACAGATACGCAGTATTTT
TRBD1,TRBV4-1,many,TRBJ2-4,CASSQAGQGAQNGIQYF,TGCGCCAGCAGCCAGGCGGGACAGGGGGCGCAGAATGGCATTCAGTACTTC
.,TRBV4-2,many,TRBJ2-1,CASSQNLDLGNEQFF,TGTGCCAGCAGCCAAAACCTGGACTTAGGTAATGAGCAGTTCTTC
TRBD1,TRBV5-1,.,TRBJ1-6,CASSPGTGSYNSPLHF,TGCGCCAGCAGCCCCGGGACAGGCTCCTATAATTCACCCCTCCACTTT
.,TRBV20-1,.,TRBJ2-7,CSASTGVSYEQYF,TGCAGTGCTAGCACAGGCGTATCCTACGAGCAGTACTTC
.,TRBV5-1,few,TRBJ2-2,CASSQTGPGELFF,TGCGCCAGCAGCCAAACAGGGCCCGGGGAGCTGTTTTTT
.,TRBV12-3/TRBV12-4,few,TRBJ1-1,CASSYWGGMNTEAFF,TGTGCCAGCAGTTACTGGGGGGGCATGAACACTGAAGCTTTCTTT
.,TRBV18,few,TRBJ2-3,CASLLGGSTDTQYF,TGTGCCAGCCTACTTGGGGGAAGCACAGATACGCAGTATTTT
.,TRBV3-1,.,TRBJ1-1,CASSQVLLNTEAFF,TGTGCCAGCAGCCAAGTCCTCCTGAACACTGAAGCTTTCTTT
.,TRBV2,.,TRBJ2-7,CASSDRLGLSDEQYF,TGTGCCAGCAGTGACCGACTGGGGCTTTCCGACGAGCAGTACTTC
.,TRBV27,.,TRBJ1-1,CASMIRENTEAYF,TGTGCCAGCATGATTCGGGAGAACACTGAAGCTTACTTT
.,TRBV5-1,.,TRBJ2-2,CASSSPGLRTGELFF,TGCGCCAGCAGCTCCCCGGGACTTCGAACCGGGGAGCTGTTTTTT
TRBD1,TRBV19,few,TRBJ2-5,CASSMRRTGIEETQYF,TGTGCCAGTAGTATGAGGAGGACAGGGATTGAAGAGACCCAGTACTTC
.,TRBV14,few,TRBJ1-1,CASSQRPPGNTEAFF,TGTGCCAGCAGCCAACGACCGCCAGGGAACACTGAAGCTTTCTTT
.,TRBV29-1,.,TRBJ1-3,CSVDHPGGAGNTIYF,TGCAGCGTTGACCACCCGGGAGGGGCTGGAAACACCATATATTTT
.,TRBV30,.,TRBJ2-3,CAWSVGGSTDTQYF,TGTGCCTGGAGTGTAGGGGGTTCCACAGATACGCAGTATTTT
.,TRBV5-1,few,TRBJ1-6,CASSLEGSSSYNSPLHF,TGCGCCAGCAGCTTGGAGGGGTCGAGCTCCTATAATTCACCCCTCCACTTT
.,TRBV24-1,many,TRBJ2-3,CATSDPRQGPAGGRQYF,TGTGCCACCAGTGACCCGAGACAGGGGCCCGCGGGAGGGAGGCAGTATTTT
TRBD1,TRBV3-1,few,TRBJ1-5,CASSQGTGEKPQHF,TGTGCCAGCAGCCAGGGGACAGGGGAAAAGCCCCAGCATTTT
.,TRBV12-3/TRBV12-4,few,TRBJ1-2,CASNLVGTGPHF,TGTGCCAGCAACCTGGTGGGAACAGGTCCACACTTC
TRBD2,TRBV11-3,.,TRBJ2-5,CASNRGGETQYF,TGTGCCAGCAACCGGGGGGGGGAGACCCAGTACTTC
.,TRBV3-1,few,TRBJ2-3,CASSQDMLAWGDTQYF,TGTGCCAGCAGCCAAGATATGCTAGCGTGGGGAGATACGCAGTATTTT
.,TRBV7-9,.,TRBJ2-7,CASTRSDYEQYF,TGTGCCAGCACCCGCAGCGACTACGAGCAGTACTTC
TRBD1,TRBV20-1,.,TRBJ2-7,CSANPGTGGYEQYF,TGCAGTGCGAACCCCGGGACAGGGGGCTACGAGCAGTACTTC
TRBD2,TRBV19,once,TRBJ2-5,CASSTPHLGGRPQETQYF,TGTGCCAGTAGTACCCCTCACCTAGGCGGGAGACCTCAGGAGACCCAGTACTTC
.,TRBV5-1,.,TRBJ1-6,CASSFGLSNNSPLHF,TGCGCCAGCAGCTTCGGACTCTCGAATAATTCACCCCTCCACTTT
TRBD1,TRBV6-6,.,TRBJ1-1,CASSYDRETEAFF,TGTGCCAGCAGTTACGACAGGGAAACTGAAGCTTTCTTT
TRBD2,TRBV7-9,.,TRBJ2-1,CASSPSGRENNEQFF,TGTGCCAGCAGCCCCAGCGGGAGGGAGAACAATGAGCAGTTCTTC
.,TRBV2,few,TRBJ2-3,CASTEEVSTDTQYF,TGTGCCAGCACCGAGGAGGTTAGCACAGATACGCAGTATTTT
.,TRBV12-3/TRBV12-4,.,TRBJ1-1,CASSPGPAMNTEAFF,TGTGCCAGCAGTCCCGGGCCTGCCATGAACACTGAAGCTTTCTTT
TRBD2,TRBV10-3,few,TRBJ2-5,CAISELAGGSETQYF,TGTGCCATCAGTGAGCTAGCGGGAGGGTCAGAGACCCAGTACTTC
.,TRBV27,.,TRBJ2-6,CASSEGLYSGANVLTF,TGTGCCAGCAGCGAGGGACTGTACTCTGGGGCCAACGTCCTGACTTTC
.,TRBV3-1,.,TRBJ2-2,CASSQQGSAGELFF,TGTGCCAGCAGCCAACAGGGTTCAGCCGGGGAGCTGTTTTTT